Below, 14 T cell receptor beta chains from the same sample are listed, as sequenced in a study of CD8+ T cells in alopecia areata. Extraction of RNA preceded its reverse transcription into cDNA, which served as the sequencing template. Produced via immunoSEQ multiplex PCR; TCRdb's table is partial and in-frame only. The sample yields some 200,000 clones, roughly three fifths seen once. Treatment of the sample: oral pan-JAK inhibitor, 5-10 mg twice daily. The starting material was CD4+ T cells sorted from blood, obtained at week 4, from a patient treated with tofacitinib. These TCRs come from a human donor with alopecia areata.

The chain recombines TRBV27 with TRBJ2-5, with 8 bases that match TRBD1. Germline-derived CDR1 and CDR2 are MNHEY and SMNVEV (reference sequence). The CDR3 loop spans 16 amino acids. J lost 1 base, V lost 5 bases, and 9 bases had no gene match. CDR3 sequence (DNA): TGTGCCAGCAGTCCGCGGGGACAGGTGGGCCAAGAGACCCAGTACTTC. Its translation is CASSPRGQVGQETQYF.

This clone was counted a few times. The chain is built from TRBV7-9 and TRBJ1-1, with D unclear. CDR1 and CDR2 from the germline V gene are SEHNR and FQNEAQ (reference sequence). This CDR3 has 11 amino acids. V lost 2 bases, J lost 7 bases, and 5 bases lay in between. This CDR3 reads CASSLSLEAFF. The CDR3 region has the DNA TGTGCCAGCAGCTTATCTCTTGAAGCTTTCTTT.

Worth noting for this clone: Other DNA sequences within the sample encode an identical CDR3. This sequence joins TRBV7-9 and TRBJ1-1, with a weak D call TRBD1 (5 bases). The CDR3 has 12 residues. The germline gives CDR1 SEHNR, CDR2 FQNEAQ (reference sequence). V was clipped by 2 bases and J by 5 bases, with 6 bases between them. CDR3 amino acids: CASSLRGTEAFF. The CDR3 bases are TGTGCCAGCAGCTTACGGGGGACTGAAGCTTTCTTT. The variable domain in full, completed from reference TRBV7-9 and TRBJ1-1, reads DTGVSQNPRHKITKRGQNVTFRCDPISEHNRLYWYRQTLGQGPEFLTYFQNEAQLEKSRLLSDRFSAERPKGSFSTLEIQRTEQGDSAMYLCASSLRGTEAFFGQGTRLTVV.

V is TRBV11-2 and J is TRBJ2-3; D unclear. The CDR3 extends over 12 amino acids. Trimming cost V 2 bases and J 7 bases, with 7 bases left between them. From germline, CDR1 is SGHAT and CDR2 FQNNGV. In nucleotides, the CDR3 is TGTGCCAGCAGCTTAAACGGAAATACGCAGTATTTT. Its translation is CASSLNGNTQYF.

This clone occurred a few times. The chain combines TRBV5-4 with TRBJ2-2, with D uncertain. The V gene lost 0 bases and the J gene lost 2 bases, with 8 bases spanning the gap. CDR3 size: 15 residues. Germline V gives CDR1 SGHNT, CDR2 YYREEE (reference sequence). The CDR3 sequence: CASSLVPGNTGELFF. The CDR3 DNA sequence: TGTGCCAGCAGCTTGGTGCCAGGAAACACCGGGGAGCTGTTTTTT.

This clone has more than one count but fewer than ten. Here the CDR3 DNA reads TGCAGCGTTGAAGTTCTAGCGGGGAACACAGATACGCAGTATTTT. Translated, it gives CSVEVLAGNTDTQYF. The rearrangement uses TRBV29-1 and TRBJ2-3; 9 bases map to TRBD2. The junction had 4 bases not matched to a gene; V was cut back by 1 base and J by 2 bases. The CDR3 extends over 15 amino acids. CDR1 and CDR2 from the germline V gene are SQVTM and ANQGSEA.

The V call is TRBV29-1, the J call TRBJ2-2; D possibly corresponds to TRBD1 (5 bases). Germline loops: CDR1 SQVTM, CDR2 ANQGSEA. The CDR3 totals 13 residues. Trimming left V 1 base short and J 4 bases short, with 7 bases between. The DNA of the CDR3 is TGCAGCGTTGAAGGGACAACCACCGGGGAGCTGTTTTTT. Translating gives CSVEGTTTGELFF.

The chain recombines TRBV29-1 with TRBJ2-3; TRBD1 or TRBD2 may be the D gene (6 bases each). This CDR3 spans 18 amino acids. Looked up from germline, CDR1 is SQVTM and CDR2 is ANQGSEA. The V end lost 6 bases, the J end lost 5 bases, and 30 bases lay between the germline ends. This CDR3 is CSVRKSPGTWRVGDTQYF. CDR3 in DNA: TGCAGCGTCCGAAAGAGCCCCGGGACATGGAGGGTCGGAGATACGCAGTATTTT.

This clone was observed once. The chain combines TRBV7-2 with TRBJ2-6, with TRBD1 as a possible D gene (5 bases). This CDR3 region has 18 residues. Between the trimmed V and J ends, which lost 0 bases and 1 base, there was a span of 13 bases. Germline V CDR1 and CDR2: SGHTA, FQGNSA. CDR3 region: CASSLADSSFSGANVLTF. The CDR3 DNA follows: TGTGCCAGCAGCTTAGCTGACAGTTCCTTTTCTGGGGCCAACGTCCTGACTTTC.

This CDR3 reads CAWRDNREKQFF. CDR3 nucleotides: TGTGCCTGGAGGGACAACCGGGAGAAGCAGTTCTTC. The chain joins TRBV30 to TRBJ2-1; tentative D call: TRBD2 (6 bases). Germline CDR1 GTSNPN, CDR2 SVGIG (reference sequence). The CDR3 sequence is 12 residues long. The V end was cut by 3 bases, the J end by 11 bases, with 14 bases between.

The chain couples TRBV23-1 to TRBJ2-2; 10 nucleotides align to TRBD1. TRBV23-1 is labeled an ORF, and its function is uncertain. The CDR3 totals 17 residues. With 0 bases clipped from V and 7 bases from J, the junction kept 8 bases outside the gene matches. The CDR3 loop reads CASSQSPGQGEVGELFF. The DNA for the CDR3 is TGCGCCAGCAGTCAATCGCCCGGACAGGGGGAAGTCGGGGAGCTGTTTTTT.

This clone was recorded a few times. The chain combines TRBV14 with TRBJ1-6; 9 bases map to TRBD1. V shed 2 bases and J 14 bases; nucleotides not matched to a gene: 16. The CDR3 consists of 17 residues. Germline V gene data show CDR1 as SGHDN and CDR2 as FVKESK. This chain's CDR3 is CASSQSFPGTGFTTLHF. DNA for the CDR3: TGTGCCAGCAGCCAATCTTTCCCGGGGACAGGGTTTACGACCCTCCACTTT.

The V call is TRBV5-4, the J call TRBJ2-5, with TRBD2 matching 9 bases. The germline gives CDR1 SGHNT, CDR2 YYREEE (reference sequence). V lost 0 bases, J lost 4 bases, and 4 bases stayed unmatched. The CDR3 length is 15 residues. CDR3 sequence: CASSLGGGAGETQYF. For the CDR3, the DNA is TGTGCCAGCAGCTTGGGCGGGGGGGCAGGAGAGACCCAGTACTTC.

The chain recombines TRBV5-4 with TRBJ1-1, with 7 positions matching TRBD1. V trimming: 2 bases; J trimming: 4 bases; junction bases outside the gene matches: 2. The CDR3 is 13 residues long. Germline V CDR1 and CDR2: SGHNT, YYREEE (reference sequence). In nucleotides, the CDR3 is TGTGCCAGCAGCTTCTCAGGGGGCACTGAAGCTTTCTTT. This codes for CASSFSGGTEAFF.